The subject of this entry is one TCR beta chain. Its antigen is currently unknown. The data belong to a study of cytomegalovirus exposure and HLA in healthy donors. In the PCR, 60 Vbeta and 13 Jbeta primers were used. Generated by immunoSEQ multiplex PCR, the TCRdb table keeps only in-frame clones and is missing some. Of about 130,000 clones listed, around 71% were seen once; the top ten hold more than 2.5%. Regarding the study as a whole: In a later analysis, TCR association rates varied by HLA locus: DRB1 most, HLA-C fewest. Certain sequence variants were highly shared and formed a cluster, and this cluster was likely a sequencing artifact. TCR beta chains associated with HLA were, in a later analysis, more clonally expanded than equally common others.

Sequenced sample: PBMCs. This clonotype originated in a woman aged 60 to 75 in good health and CMV-seropositive.

The CDR3: CASSVVGTGREQYF. As DNA, the CDR3 is TGTGCCAGCAGCGTAGTGGGGACAGGGCGCGAGCAGTACTTC. This sequence joins TRBV9 and TRBJ2-7; TRBD1 agrees at 9 bases. The CDR3 is 14 residues long. CDR1 and CDR2 (germline): SGDLS, YYNGEE. The trim removed 0 bases at V and 6 bases at J, leaving 4 bases unmatched.